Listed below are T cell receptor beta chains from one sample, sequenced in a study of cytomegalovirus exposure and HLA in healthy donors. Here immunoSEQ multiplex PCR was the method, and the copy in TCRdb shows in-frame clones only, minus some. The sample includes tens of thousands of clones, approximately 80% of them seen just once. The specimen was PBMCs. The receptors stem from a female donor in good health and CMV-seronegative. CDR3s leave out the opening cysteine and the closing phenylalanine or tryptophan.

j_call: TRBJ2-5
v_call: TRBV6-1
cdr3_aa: ASSETGGVGTQY

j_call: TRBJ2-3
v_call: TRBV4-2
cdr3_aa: ASSQAFGRGGTDTQY

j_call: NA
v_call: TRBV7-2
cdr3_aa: ASSRTSGYEQY

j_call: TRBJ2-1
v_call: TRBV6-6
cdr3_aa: ASRGNEQF

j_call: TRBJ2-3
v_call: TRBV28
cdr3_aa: ASSPPGSTDTQY

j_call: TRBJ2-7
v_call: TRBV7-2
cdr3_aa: ASSLIPGSYEQY

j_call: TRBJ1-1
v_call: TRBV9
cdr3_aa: ASSGGTVNTEAF

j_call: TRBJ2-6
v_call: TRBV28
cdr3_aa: ASSPGQFLVYGANVLT

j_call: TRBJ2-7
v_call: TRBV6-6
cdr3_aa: ASSYIAGGAYEQY

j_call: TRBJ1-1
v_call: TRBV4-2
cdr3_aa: ASSQIDRVFTEAF

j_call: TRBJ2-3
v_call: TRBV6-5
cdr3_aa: ASSTSGRLADTQY

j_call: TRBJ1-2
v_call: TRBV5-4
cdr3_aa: ASSLEQGIAKNYGYT

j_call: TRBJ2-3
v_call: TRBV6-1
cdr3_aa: ASSDTGLGTDTQY

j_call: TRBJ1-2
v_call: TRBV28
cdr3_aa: ASTQGLIGYT

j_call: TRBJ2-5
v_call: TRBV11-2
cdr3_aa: ASSLYSGGTGETQY

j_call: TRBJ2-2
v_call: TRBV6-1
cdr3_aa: ASSEVPGTGELF

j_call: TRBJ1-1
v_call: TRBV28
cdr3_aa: ASSFGQASTEAF

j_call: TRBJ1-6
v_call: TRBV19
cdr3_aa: ASKQDRAGGNSPLH

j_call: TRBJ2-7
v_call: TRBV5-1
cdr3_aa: ASRGGGSPEQY

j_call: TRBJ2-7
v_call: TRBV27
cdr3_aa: ASSLSGEQFSYEQY

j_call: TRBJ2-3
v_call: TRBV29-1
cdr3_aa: SVSGTSPDTQY

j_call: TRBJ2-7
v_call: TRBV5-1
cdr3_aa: ASAFGGTEAYEQY

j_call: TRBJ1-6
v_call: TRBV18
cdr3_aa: ASSRTERNSPLH

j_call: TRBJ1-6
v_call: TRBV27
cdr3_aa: ASSIRDILSPLH

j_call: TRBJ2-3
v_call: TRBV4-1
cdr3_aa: ASSQIRWTSGPDTQY

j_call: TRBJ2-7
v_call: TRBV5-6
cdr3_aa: ASRPTGGMTYEQY

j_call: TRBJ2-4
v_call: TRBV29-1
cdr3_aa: SVVTQGLLAKNIQY

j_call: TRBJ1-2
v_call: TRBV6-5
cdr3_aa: ASTGHQRVGYGYT

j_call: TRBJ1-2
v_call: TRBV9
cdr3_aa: ASSGERRQGGYGYT

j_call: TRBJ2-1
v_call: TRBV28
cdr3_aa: ASSAGAYNEQF

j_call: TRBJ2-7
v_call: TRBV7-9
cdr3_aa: ASTVQDPLYYEQY

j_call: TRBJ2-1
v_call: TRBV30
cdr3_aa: AWAGTVRNEQF

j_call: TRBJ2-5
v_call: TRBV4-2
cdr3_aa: ASSQKGAISQETQY

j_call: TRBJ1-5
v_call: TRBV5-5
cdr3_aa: ASSFQGLNQPQH

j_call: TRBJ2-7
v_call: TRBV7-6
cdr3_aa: ASSLTGSSYEQY